The text below deals with one T cell receptor (beta chain). The sample is drawn from a study of blood T cell repertoires in COVID-19. Study as a whole: The cDNA or gDNA used as material had been derived from T cells, B-cell-depleted T cells, or PBMCs.

Trimming took 2 bases from V and 3 from J, leaving 10 bases between them. This CDR3 is built from 14 residues. Germline CDR1 and CDR2: SNHLY and FYNNEI. Authors' processing steps: The authors estimated nucleated cell counts from reference gene primer amplification. Data came from immunoSEQ multiplex PCR; TCRdb stores just in-frame clones and leaves some out. V and J calls and clone size are copied from that table; D and trimming were computed from the DNA. Of roughly 100,000 clones listed, around 80% are singletons. Material: peripheral blood. The source is a woman older than 75 with acute or convalescent COVID-19. The V and J genes are TRBV2 and TRBJ1-1; D is undetermined. The CDR3 DNA sequence: TGTGCCAGCAGTGAATGGCAGGATGACACTGAAGCTTTCTTT. Amino acids: CASSEWQDDTEAFF.